Sequencing of this TCR beta chain was carried out in a study of blood T cell repertoires in COVID-19. Study-level information: COVID-19 samples, acute and convalescent, were from the United States, Italy and Spain. Sources were T cells, B-cell-depleted T cells, or PBMCs; the material itself was cDNA or gDNA.

Germline V lookup: CDR1 SGHTS, CDR2 YDEGEE. V lost 5 bases to trimming and J lost 5 bases; unmatched junction nucleotides: 3. This CDR3 comprises 13 residues. Measured with immunoSEQ multiplex PCR; TCRdb has only the in-frame clones, and not every one. This table holds about 240,000 clones, about 83% found once. The source is a man aged 80 or over with acute or convalescent COVID-19. This chain links TRBV5-8 with TRBJ2-2, with 7 bases lining up with TRBD1. The sequenced sample was peripheral blood. The CDR3 reads CASRLQGTGELFF. CDR3 nucleotide sequence: TGTGCCAGCAGATTACAGGGGACCGGGGAGCTGTTTTTT.